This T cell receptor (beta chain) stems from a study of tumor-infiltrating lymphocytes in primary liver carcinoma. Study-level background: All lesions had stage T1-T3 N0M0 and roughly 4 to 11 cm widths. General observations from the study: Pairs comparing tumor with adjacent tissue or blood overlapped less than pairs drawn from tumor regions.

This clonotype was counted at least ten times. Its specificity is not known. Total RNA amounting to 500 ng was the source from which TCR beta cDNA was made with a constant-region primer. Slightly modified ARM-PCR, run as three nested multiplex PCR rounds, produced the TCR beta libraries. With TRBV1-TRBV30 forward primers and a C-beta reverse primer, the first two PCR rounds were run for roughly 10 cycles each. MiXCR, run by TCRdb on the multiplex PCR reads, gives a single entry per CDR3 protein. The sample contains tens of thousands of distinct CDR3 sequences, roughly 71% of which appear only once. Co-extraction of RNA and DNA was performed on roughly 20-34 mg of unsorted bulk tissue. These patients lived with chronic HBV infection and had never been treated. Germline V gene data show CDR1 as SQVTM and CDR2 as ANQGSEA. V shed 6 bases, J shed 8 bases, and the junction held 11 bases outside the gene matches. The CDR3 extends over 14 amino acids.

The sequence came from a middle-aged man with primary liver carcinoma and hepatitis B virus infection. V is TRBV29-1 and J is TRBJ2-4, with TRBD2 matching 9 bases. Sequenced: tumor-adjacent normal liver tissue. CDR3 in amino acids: CSVASSGMRDIQYF. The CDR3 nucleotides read TGCAGCGTCGCCTCTAGCGGGATGAGGGACATTCAGTACTTC.